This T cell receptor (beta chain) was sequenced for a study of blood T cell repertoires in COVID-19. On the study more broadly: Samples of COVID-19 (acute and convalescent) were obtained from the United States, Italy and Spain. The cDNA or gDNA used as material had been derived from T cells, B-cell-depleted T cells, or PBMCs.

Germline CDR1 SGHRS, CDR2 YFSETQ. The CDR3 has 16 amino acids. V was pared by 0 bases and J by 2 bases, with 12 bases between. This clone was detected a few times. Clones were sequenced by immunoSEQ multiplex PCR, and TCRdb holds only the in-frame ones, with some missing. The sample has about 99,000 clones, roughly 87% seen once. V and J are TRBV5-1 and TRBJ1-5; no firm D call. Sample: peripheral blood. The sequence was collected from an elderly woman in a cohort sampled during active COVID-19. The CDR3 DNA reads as TGCGCCAGCAGCTTGGAGGCAGTCACAGGCAATCAGCCCCAGCATTTT. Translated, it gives CASSLEAVTGNQPQHF.